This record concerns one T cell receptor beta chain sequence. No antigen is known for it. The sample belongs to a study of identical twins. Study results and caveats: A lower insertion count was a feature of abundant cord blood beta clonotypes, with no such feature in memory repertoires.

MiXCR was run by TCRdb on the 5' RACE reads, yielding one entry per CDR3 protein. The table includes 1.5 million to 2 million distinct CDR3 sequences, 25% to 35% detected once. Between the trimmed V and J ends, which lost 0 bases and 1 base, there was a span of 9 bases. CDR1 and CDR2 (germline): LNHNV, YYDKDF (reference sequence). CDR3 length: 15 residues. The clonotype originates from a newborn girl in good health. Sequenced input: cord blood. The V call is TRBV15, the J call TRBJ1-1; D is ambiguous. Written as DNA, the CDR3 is TGTGCCACCAGCAGAGATTTGGTCAGGAACACTGAAGCTTTCTTT. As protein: CATSRDLVRNTEAFF.